The text below deals with one T cell receptor beta chain. Germline V gene data show CDR1 as LNHNV and CDR2 as YYDKDF (reference sequence). The CDR3 spans 13 residues. Trimming took off 1 base at V and 0 bases at J, with 4 bases between the two ends. The data derive from a study of Ad26.COV2.S vaccination and SARS-CoV-2 variants. Treatment meaning: 15 to 20 received Ad26.COV2.S at low or high dose, single or two shots; 5 received placebo; per-sample allocation not given. Sampling occurred on day 63 after the first vaccine or placebo injection. As its vector, the vaccine had Ad26, which expressed Wuhan-strain SARS-CoV-2 spike. The repertoire was sequenced with immunoSEQ multiplex PCR; TCRdb's copy has only in-frame clones and lacks some. This table holds a few hundred thousand clones, around 87% found once.

The chain recombines TRBV15 with TRBJ2-7; D is unclear. The receptor was isolated from a person aged 18-60 years who received the Ad26.COV2.S COVID-19 vaccine or a placebo. Sample: peripheral blood, taken in a trial of Ad26.COV2.S vaccine versus placebo. CDR3 protein: CATSRGVSYEQYF. CDR3 in DNA: TGTGCCACCAGCAGAGGGGTCTCCTACGAGCAGTACTTC. Full variable domain (missing parts from reference TRBV15 and TRBJ2-7): DAMVIQNPRYQVTQFGKPVTLSCSQTLNHNVMYWYQQKSSQAPKLLFHYYDKDFNNEADTPDNFQSRRPNTSFCFLDIRSPGLGDTAMYLCATSRGVSYEQYFGPGTRLTVT.